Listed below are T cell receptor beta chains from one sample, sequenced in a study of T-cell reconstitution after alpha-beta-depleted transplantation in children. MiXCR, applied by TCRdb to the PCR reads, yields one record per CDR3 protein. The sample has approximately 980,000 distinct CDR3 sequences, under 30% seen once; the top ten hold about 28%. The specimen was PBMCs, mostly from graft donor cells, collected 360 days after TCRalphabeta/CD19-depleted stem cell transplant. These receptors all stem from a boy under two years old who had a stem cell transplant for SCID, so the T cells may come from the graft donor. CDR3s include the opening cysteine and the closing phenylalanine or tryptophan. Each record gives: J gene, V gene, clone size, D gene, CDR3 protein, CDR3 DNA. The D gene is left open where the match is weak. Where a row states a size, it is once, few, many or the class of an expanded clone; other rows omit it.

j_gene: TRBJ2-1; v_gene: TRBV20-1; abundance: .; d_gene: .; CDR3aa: CSARDLGNEQFF; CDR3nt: TGCAGTGCTAGAGACTTGGGAAATGAGCAGTTCTTC
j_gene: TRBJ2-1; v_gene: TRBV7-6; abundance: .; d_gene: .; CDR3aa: CASSLGAGPNNEQFF; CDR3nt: TGTGCCAGCAGCTTAGGGGCAGGGCCTAACAATGAGCAGTTCTTC
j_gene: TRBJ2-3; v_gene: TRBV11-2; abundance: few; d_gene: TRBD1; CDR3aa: CASSLWKSQGAADTQYF; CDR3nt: TGTGCCAGCAGCTTATGGAAGTCACAGGGGGCAGCAGATACGCAGTATTTT
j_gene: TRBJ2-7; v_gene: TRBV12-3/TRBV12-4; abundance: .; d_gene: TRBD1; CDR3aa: CASKHRDRTYEQYF; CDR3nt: TGTGCCAGCAAGCACCGGGACAGGACCTACGAGCAGTACTTC
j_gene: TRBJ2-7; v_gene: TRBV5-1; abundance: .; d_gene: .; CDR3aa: CASSPTIQGGVDEQYF; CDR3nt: TGCGCCAGCAGCCCAACCATACAAGGGGGGGTTGACGAGCAGTACTTC
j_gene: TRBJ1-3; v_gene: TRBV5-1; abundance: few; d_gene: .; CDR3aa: CASSLGHRNSGNTIYF; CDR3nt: TGCGCCAGCAGCCTGGGACACCGGAACTCTGGAAACACCATATATTTT
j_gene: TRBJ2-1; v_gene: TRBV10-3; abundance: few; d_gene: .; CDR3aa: CAIAPRSYNEQFF; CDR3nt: TGTGCCATCGCTCCAAGGTCCTACAATGAGCAGTTCTTC
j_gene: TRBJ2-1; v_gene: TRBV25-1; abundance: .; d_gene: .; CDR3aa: CASSVDSPFNANEQFF; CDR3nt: TGTGCCAGCAGTGTCGACTCCCCCTTTAACGCGAATGAGCAGTTCTTC
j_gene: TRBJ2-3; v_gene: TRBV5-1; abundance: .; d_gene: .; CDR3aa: CASSQYRGAGGSDTQYF; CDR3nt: TGCGCCAGCAGCCAGTACCGGGGGGCGGGTGGATCAGATACGCAGTATTTT
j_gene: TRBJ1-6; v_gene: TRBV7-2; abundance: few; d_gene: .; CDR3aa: CASPSGPRGNNSPLHF; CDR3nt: TGTGCCAGTCCTTCGGGACCCCGAGGAAATAATTCACCCCTCCACTTT
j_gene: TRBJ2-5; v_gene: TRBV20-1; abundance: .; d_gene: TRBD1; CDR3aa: CSAPPPTGSLETQYF; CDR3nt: TGCAGTGCCCCGCCCCCGACAGGGTCGTTGGAGACCCAGTACTTC
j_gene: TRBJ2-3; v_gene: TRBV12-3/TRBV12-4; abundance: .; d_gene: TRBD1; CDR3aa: CASSPGQGDTDTQYF; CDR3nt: TGTGCCAGCAGCCCGGGACAGGGAGACACAGATACGCAGTATTTT
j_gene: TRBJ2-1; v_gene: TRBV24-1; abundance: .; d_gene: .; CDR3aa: CATSDSRGDSSYNEQFF; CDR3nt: TGTGCCACCAGTGATTCAAGGGGGGATTCCTCCTACAATGAGCAGTTCTTC
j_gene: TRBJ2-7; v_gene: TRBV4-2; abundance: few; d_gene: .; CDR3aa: CASSQEWAGPSYEQYF; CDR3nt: TGTGCCAGCAGCCAAGAATGGGCAGGGCCTTCCTACGAGCAGTACTTC
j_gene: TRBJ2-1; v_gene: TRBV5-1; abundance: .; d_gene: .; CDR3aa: CASSFTGGVGEQFF; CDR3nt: TGCGCCAGCAGCTTCACCGGGGGTGTCGGCGAGCAGTTCTTC
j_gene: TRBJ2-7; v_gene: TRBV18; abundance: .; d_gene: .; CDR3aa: CASSPRAGRQYEQYF; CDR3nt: TGTGCCAGCTCACCAAGGGCAGGGAGGCAATACGAGCAGTACTTC
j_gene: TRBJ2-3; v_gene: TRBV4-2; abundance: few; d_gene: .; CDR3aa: CASSQVTALGTDTQYF; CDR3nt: TGTGCCAGCAGCCAAGTCACGGCGTTGGGGACAGATACGCAGTATTTT
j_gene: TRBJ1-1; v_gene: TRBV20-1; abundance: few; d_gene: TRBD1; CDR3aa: CSARIGQVAGAFF; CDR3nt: TGCAGTGCTAGGATTGGACAGGTTGCCGGAGCTTTCTTT
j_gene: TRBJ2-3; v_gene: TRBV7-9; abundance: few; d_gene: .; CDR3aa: CASSPIQGSSTDTQYF; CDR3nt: TGTGCCAGCAGCCCTATACAGGGCTCGAGCACAGATACGCAGTATTTT
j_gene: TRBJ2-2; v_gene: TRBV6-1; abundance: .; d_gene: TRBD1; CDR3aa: CASSRTGLSTGELFF; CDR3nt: TGTGCCAGCAGCCGGACAGGGCTCTCCACCGGGGAGCTGTTTTTT
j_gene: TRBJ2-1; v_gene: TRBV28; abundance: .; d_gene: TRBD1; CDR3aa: CASVMFVGTGLNEQFF; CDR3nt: TGTGCCAGCGTTATGTTCGTAGGGACAGGGTTAAATGAGCAGTTCTTC
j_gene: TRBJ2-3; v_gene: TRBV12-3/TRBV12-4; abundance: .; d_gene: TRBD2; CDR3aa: CASRAGTSGGASTDTQYF; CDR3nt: TGTGCCAGCAGGGCCGGGACTAGCGGGGGGGCCAGCACAGATACGCAGTATTTT
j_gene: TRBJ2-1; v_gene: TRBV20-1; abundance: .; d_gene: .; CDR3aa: CSASSGGGRNEQFF; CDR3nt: TGCAGTGCTAGCTCCGGGGGAGGTAGGAATGAGCAGTTCTTC
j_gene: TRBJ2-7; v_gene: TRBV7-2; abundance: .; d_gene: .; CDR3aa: CASTPLQGRIDEQYF; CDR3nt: TGTGCCAGCACCCCACTCCAGGGTCGGATCGACGAGCAGTACTTC
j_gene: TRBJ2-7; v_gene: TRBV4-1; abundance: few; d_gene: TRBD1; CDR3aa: CASSQDRDRASYEQYF; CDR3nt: TGCGCCAGCAGCCAAGATCGGGACAGGGCTTCCTACGAGCAGTACTTC
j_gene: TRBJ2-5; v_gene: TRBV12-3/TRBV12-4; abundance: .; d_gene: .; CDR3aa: CASGLGRETQYF; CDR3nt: TGTGCCAGCGGCCTCGGGCGGGAGACCCAGTACTTC
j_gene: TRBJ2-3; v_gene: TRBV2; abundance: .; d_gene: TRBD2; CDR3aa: CASSEYAGGPADTQYF; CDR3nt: TGTGCCAGCAGTGAATATGCGGGGGGGCCCGCAGATACGCAGTATTTT
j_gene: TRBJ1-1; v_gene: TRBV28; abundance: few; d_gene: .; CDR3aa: CASSPSRTKAFF; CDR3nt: TGTGCCAGCAGTCCCTCGCGGACTAAAGCTTTCTTT
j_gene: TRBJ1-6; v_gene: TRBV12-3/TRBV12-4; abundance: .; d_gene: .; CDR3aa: CASSFRAPYNSPLHF; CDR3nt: TGTGCCAGCAGTTTTCGGGCTCCCTATAATTCACCCCTCCACTTT
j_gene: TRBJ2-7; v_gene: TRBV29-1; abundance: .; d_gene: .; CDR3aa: CSVARERGSFYEQYF; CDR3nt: TGCAGCGTCGCCCGGGAGCGAGGGTCATTCTACGAGCAGTACTTC
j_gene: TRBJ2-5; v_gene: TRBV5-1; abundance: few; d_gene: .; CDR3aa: CASSLAEFLFETQYF; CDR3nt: TGCGCCAGCAGCTTGGCCGAGTTCCTCTTTGAGACCCAGTACTTC
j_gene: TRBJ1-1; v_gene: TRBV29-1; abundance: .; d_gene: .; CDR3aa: CSAGVMNTEAFF; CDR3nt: TGCAGCGCAGGGGTTATGAACACTGAAGCTTTCTTT
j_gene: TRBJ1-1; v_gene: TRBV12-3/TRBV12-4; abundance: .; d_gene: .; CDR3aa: CASRPRRDTDTEAFF; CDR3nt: TGTGCCAGCCGCCCCCGACGGGACACCGACACTGAAGCTTTCTTT
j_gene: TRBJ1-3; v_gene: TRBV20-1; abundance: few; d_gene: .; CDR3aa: CSASRQALSGNTIYF; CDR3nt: TGCAGTGCTAGTCGACAGGCGCTCTCTGGAAACACCATATATTTT
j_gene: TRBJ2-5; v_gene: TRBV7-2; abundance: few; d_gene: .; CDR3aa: CASSLDLGRETQYF; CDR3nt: TGTGCCAGCAGCTTAGATCTGGGCCGGGAGACCCAGTACTTC
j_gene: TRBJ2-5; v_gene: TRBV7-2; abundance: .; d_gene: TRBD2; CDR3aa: CASSLGPLAGGWKTQYF; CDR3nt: TGTGCCAGCAGCTTAGGCCCCCTAGCGGGGGGGTGGAAGACCCAGTACTTC
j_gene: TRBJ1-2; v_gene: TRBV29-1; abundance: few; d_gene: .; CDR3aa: CSVNRDGVPYGYTF; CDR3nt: TGCAGCGTGAACCGGGACGGTGTTCCCTATGGCTACACCTTC
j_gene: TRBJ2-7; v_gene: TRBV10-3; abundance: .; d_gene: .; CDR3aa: CAISGGQNSYEQYF; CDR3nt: TGTGCCATCAGTGGCGGACAGAACTCCTACGAGCAGTACTTC
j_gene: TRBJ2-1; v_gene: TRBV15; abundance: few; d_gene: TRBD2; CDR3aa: CATSRGNGGAKNEQFF; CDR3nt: TGTGCCACCAGCAGAGGAAACGGGGGGGCGAAGAATGAGCAGTTCTTC
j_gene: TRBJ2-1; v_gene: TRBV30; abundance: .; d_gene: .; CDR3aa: CAWTLGGLDNEQFF; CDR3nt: TGTGCCTGGACCCTTGGGGGGCTCGACAATGAGCAGTTCTTC
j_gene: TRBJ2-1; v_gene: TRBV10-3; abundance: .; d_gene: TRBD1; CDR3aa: CATAGTGYNEQFF; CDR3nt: TGTGCCACTGCAGGGACAGGGTACAATGAGCAGTTCTTC
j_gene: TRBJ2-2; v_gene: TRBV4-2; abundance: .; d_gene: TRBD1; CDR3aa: CASSQVDRGNTGELFF; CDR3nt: TGTGCCAGCAGCCAAGTTGACAGGGGGAACACCGGGGAGCTGTTTTTT
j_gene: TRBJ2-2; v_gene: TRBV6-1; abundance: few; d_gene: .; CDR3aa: CASRPQAPPGELFF; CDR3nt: TGTGCCAGCAGACCTCAGGCGCCCCCCGGGGAGCTGTTTTTT
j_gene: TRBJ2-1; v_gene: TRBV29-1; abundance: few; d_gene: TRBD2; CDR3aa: CSARTSLSNEQFF; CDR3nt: TGCAGCGCACGGACTAGTCTGAGCAATGAGCAGTTCTTC
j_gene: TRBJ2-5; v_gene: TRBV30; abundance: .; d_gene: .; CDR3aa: CACKWGAQETQYF; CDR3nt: TGTGCCTGTAAATGGGGCGCGCAAGAGACCCAGTACTTC
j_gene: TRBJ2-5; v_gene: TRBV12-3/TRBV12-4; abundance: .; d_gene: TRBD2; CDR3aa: CASSLWMRGEETQYF; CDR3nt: TGTGCCAGCAGTCTCTGGATGCGGGGGGAAGAGACCCAGTACTTC
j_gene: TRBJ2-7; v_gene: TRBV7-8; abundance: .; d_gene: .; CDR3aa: CASSRYNTGSYEQYF; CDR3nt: TGTGCCAGCAGCCGATACAACACAGGTTCCTACGAGCAGTACTTC
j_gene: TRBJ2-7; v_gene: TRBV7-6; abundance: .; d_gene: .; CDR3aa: CASSFRVGEDYEQYF; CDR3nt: TGTGCCAGCAGCTTCAGGGTTGGAGAGGACTACGAGCAGTACTTC
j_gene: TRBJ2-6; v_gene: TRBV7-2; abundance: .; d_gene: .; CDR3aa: CASSYHFSGANVLTF; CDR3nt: TGTGCCAGCAGCTATCACTTCTCTGGGGCCAACGTCCTGACTTTC
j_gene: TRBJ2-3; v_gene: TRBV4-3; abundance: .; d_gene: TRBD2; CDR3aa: CASSQVAGGRTDTQYF; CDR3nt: TGCGCCAGCAGCCAAGTGGCGGGGGGCCGCACAGATACGCAGTATTTT
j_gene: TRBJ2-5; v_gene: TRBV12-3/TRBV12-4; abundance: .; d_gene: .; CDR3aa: CASSPILSPTGGETQYF; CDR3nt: TGTGCCAGCAGTCCAATTCTTAGCCCTACGGGTGGAGAGACCCAGTACTTC
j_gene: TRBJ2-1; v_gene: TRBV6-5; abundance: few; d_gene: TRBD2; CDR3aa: CASSYSRRTSGGSNEQFF; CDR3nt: TGTGCCAGCAGTTACTCCCGGAGGACTAGCGGGGGTTCCAATGAGCAGTTCTTC
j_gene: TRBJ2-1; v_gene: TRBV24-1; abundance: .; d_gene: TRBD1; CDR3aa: CATSDPGQGTYNEQFF; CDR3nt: TGTGCCACCAGTGACCCCGGACAGGGAACCTACAATGAGCAGTTCTTC
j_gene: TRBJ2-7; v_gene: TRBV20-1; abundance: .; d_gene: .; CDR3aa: CSVSGTDYEQYF; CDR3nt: TGCAGTGTCTCCGGGACTGACTACGAGCAGTACTTC
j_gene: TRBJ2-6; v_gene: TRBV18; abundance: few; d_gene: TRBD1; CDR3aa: CASSLDVDRAGANVLTF; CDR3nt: TGTGCCAGCTCACTAGACGTTGACAGGGCTGGGGCCAACGTCCTGACTTTC
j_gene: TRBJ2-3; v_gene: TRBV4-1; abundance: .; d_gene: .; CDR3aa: CASSQEWGRDTQYF; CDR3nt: TGCGCCAGCAGCCAAGAGTGGGGGAGAGATACGCAGTATTTT
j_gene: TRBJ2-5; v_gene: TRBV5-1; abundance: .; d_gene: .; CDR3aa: CASSLDSGEETQYF; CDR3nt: TGCGCCAGCAGCTTGGATTCTGGGGAAGAGACCCAGTACTTC
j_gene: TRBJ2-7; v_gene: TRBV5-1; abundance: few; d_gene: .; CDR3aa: CASSLVVAEYYEQYF; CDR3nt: TGCGCCAGCAGCTTGGTGGTAGCGGAGTACTACGAGCAGTACTTC
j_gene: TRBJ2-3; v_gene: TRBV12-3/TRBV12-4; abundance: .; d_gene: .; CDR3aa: CASSFSPFEDTQYF; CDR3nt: TGTGCCAGCAGTTTTTCCCCTTTTGAAGATACGCAGTATTTT